Included here is one TCR beta chain sequence, with context. There are 14 residues in the CDR3. CDR1 is SGHTA, CDR2 FQGTGA, per germline. The junction had 6 bases not matched to a gene; V was cut back by 4 bases and J by 5 bases. All enrollees were roughly 18 to 89 years old and from roughly 22 US areas. This sample was included in a study of blood T cell repertoires in COVID-19. As for the study in general: Sites across the United States, Italy and Spain contributed samples from acute and convalescent COVID-19.

Method: immunoSEQ multiplex PCR; TCRdb's copy keeps in-frame clones and lacks some. The profile covers 330,000 or so clones, with roughly 87% appearing a single time and 2.5% to 3% taken by the ten largest. The sample taken for sequencing was PBMCs or T cells enriched from blood (not recorded which). The chain carries TRBV7-3 and TRBJ1-1, with 8 bases lining up with TRBD1. This receptor was obtained from a woman aged 25-40 years who had recovered from COVID-19. The CDR3 region is CASSSTQGVTEAFF. Written as DNA, the CDR3 is TGTGCCAGCAGCTCGACACAGGGGGTAACTGAAGCTTTCTTT. Variable domain in full (rest from reference TRBV7-3 and TRBJ1-1): GAGVSQTPSNKVTEKGKYVELRCDPISGHTALYWYRQSLGQGPEFLIYFQGTGAADDSGLPNDRFFAVRPEGSVSTLKIQRTERGDSAVYLCASSSTQGVTEAFFGQGTRLTVV.